The entry that follows covers one T cell receptor (beta chain) sequence. This sample is drawn from a study of blood T cell repertoires in COVID-19. At the level of the study: Spain, Italy and the United States supplied samples that represented acute and convalescent COVID-19.

Sequencing was performed with immunoSEQ multiplex PCR; in TCRdb, only in-frame clones are kept and a portion is missing. The repertoire consists of approximately 480,000 clones, with 89% occurring once and the leading ten covering 0.75% to 0.9%. The CDR3 has 12 residues. Trimming took 0 bases from V and 2 from J, leaving 4 bases between them. Germline V gene data show CDR1 as SQVTM and CDR2 as ANQGSEA. Specimen: peripheral blood. This clonotype originated in a young man with COVID-19, enrolled during active disease. The chain uses TRBV29-1 and TRBJ1-2; no firm D call. The CDR3 region is CSVEEANYGYTF. CDR3 nucleotides: TGCAGCGTTGAAGAAGCCAACTATGGCTACACCTTC.